This T cell receptor beta chain was recorded in a study of T-cell reconstitution after alpha-beta-depleted transplantation in children. The CDR3 is 15 amino acids. CDR1 is ENHRY and CDR2 is SYGVKD in the germline V gene. V lost 1 base to trimming and J lost 8 bases, with 18 bases between them. This clonotype has a handful of counts. Unique molecular identifiers tagged the TCRbeta library. TCRdb passed the PCR reads through MiXCR, listing each CDR3 protein once. This sample has about a million distinct CDR3 sequences, with about 29% found just once. The chain employs TRBV10-3 and TRBJ2-7, with D perhaps assigned TRBD1 or TRBD2 (5 bases each). Material: PBMCs, mostly from graft donor cells, obtained 360 days after TCRalphabeta/CD19-depleted stem cell transplant. The clonotype originates from a boy under two years old who had a stem cell transplant for SCID, so the T cells may come from the graft donor. The CDR3 spells CAISEFSGQRNKQYF. CDR3 nucleotides: TGTGCCATCAGTGAGTTTTCGGGGCAGAGAAATAAGCAGTACTTC.